This T cell receptor beta chain appears in the sequencing data of a study of shared clonotypes between healthy human individuals. The data were produced by immunoSEQ multiplex PCR, yet TCRdb's version contains in-frame clones alone and is incomplete. The sample includes a few million clones, just over 90% of them seen just once. CDR1 and CDR2 from the germline V gene are SGHRS and YFSETQ. The CDR3 is 16 residues long. Trimming cost V 0 bases and J 5 bases, with 16 bases left between them. The sample comprised naive CD4+ T cells sorted from blood. Described subset: CD45RA+ positively selected. This sequence originates from a man aged 18 to 29 in good health. This chain joins TRBV5-1 and TRBJ2-3, with D perhaps TRBD2 (5 bases). The CDR3 is CASSLVGRSRGDTQYF. The CDR3 DNA follows: TGCGCCAGCAGCTTGGTAGGGCGGAGCCGGGGAGATACGCAGTATTTT.